This TCR beta chain was recovered during a study of blood T cell repertoires in COVID-19. Study at large: The United States, Italy and Spain provided the acute and convalescent COVID-19 samples.

The V and J ends lost 1 base and 7 bases, in that order; junction bases with no gene match: 4. CDR1 is SGHDT, CDR2 YYEEEE, per germline. The CDR3 is 14 residues long. As originally analysed: The assay estimated nucleated cells by amplifying reference gene primers. Method: immunoSEQ multiplex PCR; TCRdb's copy keeps in-frame clones and lacks some. V and J calls and clone size are those listed in that table; D and trimming were worked out from the DNA. The sample records around 98,000 clones, roughly 80% being singletons. This TCR was sampled from a woman in her fifties or sixties with acute or convalescent COVID-19. Sequenced input: peripheral blood. V usage is TRBV5-6 and J usage is TRBJ1-3, with 8 bases fitting TRBD1. This CDR3 reads CASSLRRGRNTIYF. As DNA, the CDR3 is TGTGCCAGCAGCTTGCGCAGGGGGCGTAACACCATATATTTT.